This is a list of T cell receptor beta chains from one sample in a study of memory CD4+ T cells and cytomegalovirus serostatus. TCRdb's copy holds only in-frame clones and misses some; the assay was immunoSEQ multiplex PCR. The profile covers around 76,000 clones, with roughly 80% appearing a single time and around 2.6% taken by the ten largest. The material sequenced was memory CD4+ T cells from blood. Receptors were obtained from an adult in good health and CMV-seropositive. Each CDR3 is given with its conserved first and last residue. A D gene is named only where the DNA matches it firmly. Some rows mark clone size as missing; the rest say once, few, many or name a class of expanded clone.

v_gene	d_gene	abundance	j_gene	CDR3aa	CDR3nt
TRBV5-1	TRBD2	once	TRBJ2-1	CASSLTSGSPNEQFF	TGCGCCAGCAGCCTGACTAGCGGGAGTCCCAATGAGCAGTTCTTC
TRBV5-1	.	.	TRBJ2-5	CASSFTGGPRETQYF	TGCGCCAGCAGCTTTACGGGTGGGCCGCGGGAGACCCAGTACTTC
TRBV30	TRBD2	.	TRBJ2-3	CAWKRTDRDYVAQYF	TGTGCCTGGAAACGTACGGACCGGGACTATGTAGCGCAGTATTTT
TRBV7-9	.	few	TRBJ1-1	CASSLAHLIMNTEAFF	TGTGCCAGCAGCTTAGCTCACCTGATTATGAACACTGAAGCTTTCTTT
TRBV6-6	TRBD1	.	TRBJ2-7	CASRFIPGQRSGEQYF	TGTGCCAGCCGATTCATACCGGGACAGCGTTCTGGGGAGCAGTACTTC
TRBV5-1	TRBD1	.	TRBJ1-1	CASSLRGGQGLFF	TGCGCCAGCAGCCTTAGGGGGGGACAGGGTTTATTCTTT
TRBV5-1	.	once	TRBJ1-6	CASSHARDGDSPLHF	TGCGCCAGCAGCCACGCCCGGGACGGCGATTCACCCCTCCACTTT
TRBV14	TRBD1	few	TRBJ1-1	CASSRTGSLLNTEAFF	TGTGCCAGCAGCCGGACAGGGTCGTTGTTGAACACTGAAGCTTTCTTT
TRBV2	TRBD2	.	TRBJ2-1	CASSEALLGLAGVGNEQFF	TGTGCCAGCAGTGAAGCGCTTCTGGGGCTAGCGGGAGTCGGCAATGAGCAGTTCTTC
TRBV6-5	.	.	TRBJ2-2	CASRSSGGTGELFF	TGTGCCAGCAGAAGTAGCGGAGGAACCGGGGAGCTGTTTTTT
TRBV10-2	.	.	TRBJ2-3	CASIPSADGIDTQYF	TGCGCCAGCATTCCCTCAGCAGATGGGATAGATACGCAGTATTTT
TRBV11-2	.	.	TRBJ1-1	CASSLGPQGGALNTEAFF	TGTGCCAGCAGCTTAGGACCCCAAGGCGGGGCGCTGAACACTGAAGCTTTCTTT
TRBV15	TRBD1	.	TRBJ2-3	CATSRVRQGTDTQYF	TGTGCCACCAGCAGAGTACGACAGGGAACAGATACGCAGTATTTT
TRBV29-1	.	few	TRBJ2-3	CSVVPATDTQYF	TGCAGCGTTGTCCCGGCCACAGATACGCAGTATTTT
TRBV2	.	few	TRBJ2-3	CASSEELATQYF	TGTGCCAGCAGTGAAGAACTCGCTACGCAGTATTTT
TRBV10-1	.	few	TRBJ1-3	CASTPGSSGNTIYF	TGCGCCAGCACCCCCGGGTCATCTGGAAACACCATATATTTT
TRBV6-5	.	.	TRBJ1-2	CASSYPGGVGGYTF	TGTGCCAGCAGTTACCCCGGAGGGGTTGGAGGCTACACCTTC
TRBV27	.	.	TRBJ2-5	CASRLQGPQETQYF	TGTGCCAGCAGACTACAGGGTCCCCAAGAGACCCAGTACTTC
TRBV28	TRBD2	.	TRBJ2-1	CASMKGGQAQFF	TGTGCCAGCATGAAGGGAGGGCAGGCTCAGTTCTTC
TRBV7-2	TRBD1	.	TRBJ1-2	CASSQLRQGRKGYTF	TGTGCCAGCAGCCAGCTGAGACAGGGAAGGAAGGGCTACACCTTC
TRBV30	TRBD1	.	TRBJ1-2	CAWSSGGRGYTF	TGTGCCTGGAGTTCAGGGGGTCGTGGCTACACCTTC
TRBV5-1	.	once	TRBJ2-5	CASSLAAADQETQYF	TGCGCCAGCAGCTTGGCAGCAGCAGACCAAGAGACCCAGTACTTC
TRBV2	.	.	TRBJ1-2	CASSPVRTYGYTF	TGTGCCAGCAGTCCTGTCCGGACGTATGGCTACACCTTC
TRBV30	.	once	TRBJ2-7	CAWSVHRASSYEQYF	TGTGCCTGGAGTGTACACAGGGCGAGCTCCTACGAGCAGTACTTC
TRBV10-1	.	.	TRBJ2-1	CASSDTGVHEQFF	TGCGCCAGCAGTGATACGGGAGTGCATGAGCAGTTCTTC
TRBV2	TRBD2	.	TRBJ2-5	CASRKTSSQETQYF	TGTGCCAGCAGGAAGACTAGCAGCCAAGAGACCCAGTACTTC
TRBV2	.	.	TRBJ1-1	CASIGGLNTEAFF	TGTGCCAGCATCGGGGGACTGAACACTGAAGCTTTCTTT
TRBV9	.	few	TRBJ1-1	CASSLTGYAEAFF	TGTGCCAGCAGTTTAACAGGGTACGCTGAAGCTTTCTTT
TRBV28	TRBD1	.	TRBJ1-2	CASSFPTGEFTNYGYTF	TGTGCCAGCAGTTTTCCGACAGGGGAGTTTACTAACTATGGCTACACCTTC
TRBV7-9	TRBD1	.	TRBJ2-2	CASSVTGDTGELFF	TGTGCCAGCAGCGTGACAGGGGATACCGGGGAGCTGTTTTTT
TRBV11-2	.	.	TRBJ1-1	CASREGADTEAFF	TGTGCCAGCAGGGAAGGGGCGGACACTGAAGCTTTCTTT
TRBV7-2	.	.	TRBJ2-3	CASTILSTDTQYF	TGTGCCAGCACCATTCTAAGCACAGATACGCAGTATTTT
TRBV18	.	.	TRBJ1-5	CASSLLDRGDRSNQPQHF	TGTGCCAGCTCACTCCTGGACAGAGGGGACCGAAGCAATCAGCCCCAGCATTTT
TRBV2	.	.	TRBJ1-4	CASIDSGPREKLFF	TGTGCCAGCATTGACTCAGGGCCTAGGGAAAAACTGTTTTTT
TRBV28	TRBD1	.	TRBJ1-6	CATRTGNSPLHF	TGTGCCACCAGGACAGGGAATTCACCCCTCCACTTT
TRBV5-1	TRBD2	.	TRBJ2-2	CASSRGTGGTGELFF	TGCGCCAGCAGCCGGGGGACGGGGGGCACCGGGGAGCTGTTTTTT
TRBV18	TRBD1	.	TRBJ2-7	CASSPDRFAYEQYF	TGTGCCAGCTCGCCGGACAGGTTTGCCTACGAGCAGTACTTC
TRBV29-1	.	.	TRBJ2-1	CPVPSRDWDYNEQFF	TGCCCCGTACCAAGCCGAGACTGGGACTACAATGAGCAGTTCTTC
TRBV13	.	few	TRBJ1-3	CASSLAGAPGNTIYF	TGTGCCAGCAGCTTAGCAGGAGCCCCTGGAAACACCATATATTTT
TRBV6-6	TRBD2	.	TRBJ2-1	CASSRGTSSNEQFF	TGTGCCAGCAGCCGCGGGACTAGTTCAAATGAGCAGTTCTTC
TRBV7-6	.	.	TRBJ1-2	CASKGTGISLYGYTF	TGTGCCAGCAAGGGTACAGGGATCTCCCTCTATGGCTACACCTTC
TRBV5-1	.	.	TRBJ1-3	CASSLSPRDVVSGNTIYF	TGCGCCAGCAGCTTGTCTCCACGAGATGTTGTATCTGGAAACACCATATATTTT
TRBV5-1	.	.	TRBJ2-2	CASSLAGAEGELFF	TGCGCCAGCAGCTTGGCAGGGGCTGAGGGGGAGCTGTTTTTT
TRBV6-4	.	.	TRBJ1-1	CASSLRGGNSEAFF	TGTGCCAGCAGTCTACGGGGGGGCAACTCAGAAGCTTTCTTT
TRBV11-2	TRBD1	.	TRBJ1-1	CASSLDDREFHTEAFF	TGTGCCAGCAGCTTAGACGACAGGGAATTTCACACTGAAGCTTTCTTT
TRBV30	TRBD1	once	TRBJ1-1	CAWSKEQGAWKAFF	TGTGCCTGGAGTAAGGAACAGGGGGCCTGGAAAGCTTTCTTT
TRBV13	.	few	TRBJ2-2	CASSLMNTGELFF	TGTGCCAGCAGCCTTATGAACACCGGGGAGCTGTTTTTT
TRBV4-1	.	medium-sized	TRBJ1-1	CASSQFQFSTEAFF	TGCGCCAGCAGCCAATTCCAGTTTTCCACTGAAGCTTTCTTT
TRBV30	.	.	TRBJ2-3	CAWSGGSGTDTQYF	TGTGCCTGGAGTGGGGGTAGCGGCACAGATACGCAGTATTTT
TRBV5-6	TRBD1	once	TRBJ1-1	CASSGGGTAILSPF	TGTGCCAGCAGCGGGGGTGGGACAGCCATTCTTTCTCCCTTT
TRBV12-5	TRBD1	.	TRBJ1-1	CASGRYRQGTTEAFF	TGTGCTAGTGGTCGGTACCGACAGGGGACAACTGAAGCTTTCTTT
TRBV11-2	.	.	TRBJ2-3	CASSLQVYGDTQYF	TGTGCCAGCAGCTTACAGGTCTACGGAGATACGCAGTATTTT